This is a list of T cell receptor beta chains from one sample in a study of blood T cell repertoires in COVID-19. Produced via immunoSEQ multiplex PCR; TCRdb's table is partial and in-frame only. This sample has 150,000 or so clones; about 89% occur once, and the top ten carry approximately 0.59%. Sample: peripheral blood. The receptor source for this set is a man between 45 and 60 years old with acute or convalescent COVID-19. Both conserved end residues are part of each CDR3. Each record gives: clone size, J gene, CDR3 length, D gene, V gene, CDR3 protein, CDR3 DNA. D genes are given only for firm matches. Not every row has a clone size; where given, it reads once, few, many or a size class.

clone_size: NA
j_call: TRBJ2-3
cdr3_length: 14
d_call: TRBD1
v_call: TRBV5-5
cdr3_aa: CASSAGGVTDTQYF
cdr3_nt: TGTGCCAGCAGCGCAGGGGGCGTAACAGATACGCAGTATTTT

clone_size: NA
j_call: TRBJ1-2
cdr3_length: 14
d_call: TRBD1
v_call: TRBV19
cdr3_aa: CASSMEGARHGYTF
cdr3_nt: TGTGCCAGTAGTATGGAGGGGGCGCGCCATGGCTACACCTTC

clone_size: NA
j_call: TRBJ1-3
cdr3_length: 14
d_call: NA
v_call: TRBV28
cdr3_aa: CASVLRGAGNTIYF
cdr3_nt: TGTGCCAGCGTACTTAGGGGCGCTGGAAACACCATATATTTT

clone_size: NA
j_call: TRBJ1-1
cdr3_length: 13
d_call: TRBD1
v_call: TRBV27
cdr3_aa: CASRLQGYTEAFF
cdr3_nt: TGTGCCAGCAGACTACAGGGGTACACTGAAGCTTTCTTT

clone_size: NA
j_call: TRBJ2-5
cdr3_length: 15
d_call: TRBD1
v_call: TRBV24-1
cdr3_aa: CATSEPGQVQETQYF
cdr3_nt: TGTGCCACCAGTGAACCCGGACAGGTCCAAGAGACCCAGTACTTC

clone_size: NA
j_call: TRBJ1-1
cdr3_length: 15
d_call: NA
v_call: TRBV3-1/TRBV3-2
cdr3_aa: CASSPGKGGYTEAFF
cdr3_nt: TGTGCCAGCAGCCCCGGAAAGGGCGGGTACACTGAAGCTTTCTTT

clone_size: NA
j_call: TRBJ2-6
cdr3_length: 15
d_call: TRBD1
v_call: TRBV27
cdr3_aa: CASSSGTAGANVLTF
cdr3_nt: TGTGCCAGCAGTTCCGGGACAGCTGGGGCCAACGTCCTGACTTTC

clone_size: NA
j_call: TRBJ1-6
cdr3_length: 15
d_call: NA
v_call: TRBV28
cdr3_aa: CASTFGRAENSPLHF
cdr3_nt: TGTGCCAGCACTTTCGGCAGGGCCGAAAATTCACCCCTCCACTTT

clone_size: NA
j_call: TRBJ2-3
cdr3_length: 13
d_call: NA
v_call: TRBV2
cdr3_aa: CASMRDSSDTQYF
cdr3_nt: TGTGCCAGCATGCGGGACAGCTCGGATACGCAGTATTTT

clone_size: NA
j_call: TRBJ1-4
cdr3_length: 12
d_call: NA
v_call: TRBV7-9
cdr3_aa: CASSLDNEKLFF
cdr3_nt: TGTGCCAGCAGCTTAGACAACGAAAAACTGTTTTTT

clone_size: NA
j_call: TRBJ2-3
cdr3_length: 16
d_call: TRBD2
v_call: TRBV10-3
cdr3_aa: CAIKERSGSSTDTQYF
cdr3_nt: TGTGCCATCAAGGAGAGAAGCGGGAGCAGCACAGATACGCAGTATTTT

clone_size: NA
j_call: TRBJ1-1
cdr3_length: 12
d_call: NA
v_call: TRBV19
cdr3_aa: CASSIQNTEAFF
cdr3_nt: TGTGCCAGTAGTATCCAGAACACTGAAGCTTTCTTT

clone_size: NA
j_call: TRBJ2-7
cdr3_length: 16
d_call: TRBD2
v_call: TRBV7-9
cdr3_aa: CASSSPGTSGMDEQYF
cdr3_nt: TGTGCCAGCAGCTCCCCCGGGACTAGCGGGATGGACGAGCAGTACTTC

clone_size: NA
j_call: TRBJ2-1
cdr3_length: 15
d_call: TRBD2
v_call: TRBV7-6
cdr3_aa: CASSYYGLAGDEQFF
cdr3_nt: TGTGCCAGCAGCTACTATGGCCTAGCGGGGGATGAGCAGTTCTTC

clone_size: NA
j_call: TRBJ2-1
cdr3_length: 15
d_call: TRBD2
v_call: TRBV5-1
cdr3_aa: CASSRLAGGPSRQFF
cdr3_nt: TGCGCCAGCAGCCGACTAGCGGGAGGGCCAAGTCGGCAGTTCTTC

clone_size: NA
j_call: TRBJ1-2
cdr3_length: 14
d_call: TRBD1
v_call: TRBV7-9
cdr3_aa: CASRTDREGYGYTF
cdr3_nt: TGTGCCAGCAGAACGGACAGGGAGGGGTATGGCTACACCTTC

clone_size: once
j_call: TRBJ2-3
cdr3_length: 19
d_call: NA
v_call: TRBV6-2/TRBV6-3
cdr3_aa: CASSWLIPQTGQSTDTQYF
cdr3_nt: TGTGCCAGCAGTTGGCTTATCCCTCAGACAGGTCAAAGCACAGATACGCAGTATTTT

clone_size: once
j_call: TRBJ1-1
cdr3_length: 13
d_call: NA
v_call: TRBV12-3/TRBV12-4
cdr3_aa: CASSLGLNTEAFF
cdr3_nt: TGTGCCAGCAGTTTGGGGCTGAACACTGAAGCTTTCTTT

clone_size: NA
j_call: TRBJ2-3
cdr3_length: 16
d_call: TRBD1
v_call: TRBV6-6
cdr3_aa: CASSRQTGVGTDTQYF
cdr3_nt: TGTGCCAGCAGTCGACAGACAGGGGTGGGCACAGATACGCAGTATTTT

clone_size: NA
j_call: TRBJ2-7
cdr3_length: 14
d_call: NA
v_call: TRBV18
cdr3_aa: CASSPWRRLDEQYF
cdr3_nt: TGTGCCAGCTCACCGTGGCGGCGTTTGGACGAGCAGTACTTC

clone_size: NA
j_call: TRBJ1-2
cdr3_length: 14
d_call: NA
v_call: TRBV6-6
cdr3_aa: CASQDGVGRDGYTF
cdr3_nt: TGTGCCTCGCAGGATGGGGTGGGGAGGGATGGCTACACCTTC

clone_size: once
j_call: TRBJ2-3
cdr3_length: 12
d_call: NA
v_call: TRBV10-3
cdr3_aa: CAISAAEDTQYF
cdr3_nt: TGTGCCATCTCGGCGGCCGAAGATACGCAGTATTTT

clone_size: NA
j_call: TRBJ2-1
cdr3_length: 15
d_call: TRBD2
v_call: TRBV2
cdr3_aa: CASSEGSGIYNEQFF
cdr3_nt: TGTGCCAGCAGTGAGGGTAGCGGGATATACAATGAGCAGTTCTTC

clone_size: once
j_call: TRBJ1-4
cdr3_length: 13
d_call: TRBD1
v_call: TRBV13
cdr3_aa: CASSQGGNEKLFF
cdr3_nt: TGTGCCAGCAGCCAAGGGGGCAATGAAAAACTGTTTTTT

clone_size: few
j_call: TRBJ1-1
cdr3_length: 15
d_call: NA
v_call: TRBV28
cdr3_aa: CASSFAGLPNTEAFF
cdr3_nt: TGTGCCAGCAGTTTCGCGGGCCTCCCGAACACTGAAGCTTTCTTT

clone_size: NA
j_call: TRBJ2-1
cdr3_length: 14
d_call: TRBD1
v_call: TRBV24-1
cdr3_aa: CATAGQGSINEQFF
cdr3_nt: TGTGCCACCGCGGGACAGGGTTCGATAAATGAGCAGTTCTTC

clone_size: NA
j_call: TRBJ2-5
cdr3_length: 15
d_call: NA
v_call: TRBV18
cdr3_aa: CASSPRSGQQETQYF
cdr3_nt: TGTGCCAGCTCACCGCGTTCGGGACAACAAGAGACCCAGTACTTC

clone_size: NA
j_call: TRBJ1-2
cdr3_length: 13
d_call: NA
v_call: TRBV2
cdr3_aa: CASSRGGDYGYTF
cdr3_nt: TGTGCCAGCAGTAGGGGGGGCGACTATGGCTACACCTTC

clone_size: once
j_call: TRBJ1-5
cdr3_length: 17
d_call: TRBD1
v_call: TRBV27
cdr3_aa: CASSGLRGGSLSQPQHF
cdr3_nt: TGTGCCAGCAGCGGCTTGCGAGGGGGCTCCCTTTCGCAGCCCCAGCATTTT

clone_size: NA
j_call: TRBJ2-1
cdr3_length: 14
d_call: TRBD2
v_call: TRBV11-2
cdr3_aa: CASSLSGTNNEQFF
cdr3_nt: TGTGCCAGCAGCTTAAGCGGGACCAATAATGAGCAGTTCTTC

clone_size: NA
j_call: TRBJ1-2
cdr3_length: 15
d_call: NA
v_call: TRBV28
cdr3_aa: CASSPPQRMFYGYTF
cdr3_nt: TGTGCCAGCAGCCCTCCTCAGCGTATGTTCTATGGCTACACCTTC

clone_size: NA
j_call: TRBJ1-4
cdr3_length: 14
d_call: NA
v_call: TRBV4-1
cdr3_aa: CASSHGATNEKLFF
cdr3_nt: TGCGCCAGCAGCCACGGTGCAACTAATGAAAAACTGTTTTTT

clone_size: NA
j_call: TRBJ2-1
cdr3_length: 15
d_call: TRBD1
v_call: TRBV6-5
cdr3_aa: CASRSPGQKTNEQFF
cdr3_nt: TGTGCCAGCAGGAGCCCGGGACAGAAGACTAATGAGCAGTTCTTC

clone_size: NA
j_call: TRBJ1-1
cdr3_length: 13
d_call: NA
v_call: TRBV10-3
cdr3_aa: CAISDRMNTEAFF
cdr3_nt: TGTGCCATCAGTGACAGAATGAACACTGAAGCTTTCTTT

clone_size: once
j_call: TRBJ1-3
cdr3_length: 15
d_call: TRBD1
v_call: TRBV13
cdr3_aa: CASSRWDRGSDTIYF
cdr3_nt: TGTGCCAGCAGCCGTTGGGACAGGGGTTCGGACACCATATATTTT

clone_size: once
j_call: TRBJ1-6
cdr3_length: 15
d_call: TRBD1
v_call: TRBV7-3
cdr3_aa: CASSQTGQGNSPLHF
cdr3_nt: TGTGCCAGCAGCCAGACGGGACAGGGAAATTCACCCCTCCACTTT

clone_size: NA
j_call: TRBJ2-7
cdr3_length: 17
d_call: TRBD1
v_call: TRBV9
cdr3_aa: CASSPPGGGTGGFEQYF
cdr3_nt: TGTGCCAGCAGCCCCCCAGGGGGAGGGACAGGGGGCTTCGAGCAGTACTTC

clone_size: NA
j_call: TRBJ1-1
cdr3_length: 13
d_call: NA
v_call: TRBV28
cdr3_aa: CATNRGAGTEAFF
cdr3_nt: TGTGCCACCAATCGGGGGGCTGGCACTGAAGCTTTCTTT

clone_size: NA
j_call: TRBJ1-4
cdr3_length: 13
d_call: NA
v_call: TRBV12-3/TRBV12-4
cdr3_aa: CASRSAANEKLFF
cdr3_nt: TGTGCCAGCAGATCAGCGGCAAATGAAAAACTGTTTTTT

clone_size: NA
j_call: TRBJ2-7
cdr3_length: 17
d_call: TRBD2
v_call: TRBV6-1
cdr3_aa: CASSEARGSGSYYEQYF
cdr3_nt: TGTGCCAGCAGTGAAGCGCGGGGAAGCGGGAGCTACTACGAGCAGTACTTC

clone_size: once
j_call: TRBJ1-6
cdr3_length: 19
d_call: NA
v_call: TRBV7-6
cdr3_aa: CASSRRGRGAQDYNSPLHF
cdr3_nt: TGTGCCAGCAGCCGGAGAGGGAGGGGGGCCCAGGACTATAATTCACCCCTCCACTTT

clone_size: NA
j_call: TRBJ2-4
cdr3_length: 13
d_call: TRBD1
v_call: TRBV12-3/TRBV12-4
cdr3_aa: CASSPRQGHIQYF
cdr3_nt: TGTGCCAGCAGTCCACGACAGGGTCACATTCAGTACTTC

clone_size: NA
j_call: TRBJ2-5
cdr3_length: 11
d_call: NA
v_call: TRBV30
cdr3_aa: CAWSIKETQYF
cdr3_nt: TGTGCCTGGAGTATCAAAGAGACCCAGTACTTC

clone_size: NA
j_call: TRBJ1-5
cdr3_length: 13
d_call: NA
v_call: TRBV6-2/TRBV6-3
cdr3_aa: CASSRQSNQPQHF
cdr3_nt: TGTGCCAGCAGTCGACAGAGCAATCAGCCCCAGCATTTT

clone_size: NA
j_call: TRBJ1-1
cdr3_length: 13
d_call: TRBD1
v_call: TRBV11-2
cdr3_aa: CASSWTGGGEAFF
cdr3_nt: TGTGCCAGCAGCTGGACAGGGGGGGGTGAAGCTTTCTTT

clone_size: NA
j_call: TRBJ1-3
cdr3_length: 16
d_call: TRBD1
v_call: TRBV27
cdr3_aa: CASSLTGQGTGNTIYF
cdr3_nt: TGTGCCAGCAGTTTAACCGGACAGGGAACTGGAAACACCATATATTTT

clone_size: NA
j_call: TRBJ2-2
cdr3_length: 16
d_call: TRBD2
v_call: TRBV11-3
cdr3_aa: CASSPVAGPNTGELFF
cdr3_nt: TGTGCCAGCAGCCCTGTAGCGGGGCCGAACACCGGGGAGCTGTTTTTT

clone_size: NA
j_call: TRBJ2-1
cdr3_length: 15
d_call: TRBD2
v_call: TRBV28
cdr3_aa: CASSDSGSSYNEQFF
cdr3_nt: TGTGCCAGCAGTGATAGCGGGAGTTCCTACAATGAGCAGTTCTTC

clone_size: NA
j_call: TRBJ2-2
cdr3_length: 16
d_call: TRBD2
v_call: TRBV5-5
cdr3_aa: CASVSAGVGNTGELFF
cdr3_nt: TGTGCCAGCGTTTCAGCGGGAGTCGGGAACACCGGGGAGCTGTTTTTT